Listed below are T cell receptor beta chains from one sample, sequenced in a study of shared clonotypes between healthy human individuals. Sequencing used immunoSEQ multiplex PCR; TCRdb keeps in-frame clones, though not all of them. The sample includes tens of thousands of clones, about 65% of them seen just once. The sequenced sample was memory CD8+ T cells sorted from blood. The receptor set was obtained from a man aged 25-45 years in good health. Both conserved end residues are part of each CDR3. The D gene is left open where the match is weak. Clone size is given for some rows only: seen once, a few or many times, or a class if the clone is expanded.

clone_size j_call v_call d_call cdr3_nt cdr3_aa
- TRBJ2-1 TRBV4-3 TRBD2 TGCGCCAGCAGCCGAGACTTAGCGGGAGTACTCTACAATGAGCAGTTCTTC CASSRDLAGVLYNEQFF
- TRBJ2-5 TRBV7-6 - TGTGCCAGCAGCTTAGGACAGCTGTCAGAGACCCAGTACTTC CASSLGQLSETQYF
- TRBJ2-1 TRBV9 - TGTGCCAGCAGCCCCCTTGGTGGAACATACAATGAGCAGTTCTTC CASSPLGGTYNEQFF
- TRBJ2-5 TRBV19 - TGTGCCAGTAGTATCTCAGGCGAGAAGGAGACCCAGTACTTC CASSISGEKETQYF
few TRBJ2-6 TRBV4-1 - TGCGCCAGCAGCCAGACGAGCAGTGGCGCTGGGGCCAACGTCCTGACTTTC CASSQTSSGAGANVLTF
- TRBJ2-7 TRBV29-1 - TGCAGCGTTGTGCCCCTAGGAGTCGCGTCCTACGAGCAGTACTTC CSVVPLGVASYEQYF
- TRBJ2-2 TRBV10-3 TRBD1 TGTGCCACACAGGGGAGTAAGAACACCGGGGAGCTGTTTTTT CATQGSKNTGELFF
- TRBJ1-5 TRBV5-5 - TGTGCCAGCAGCTTGCAGGGACCCAATCAGCCCCAGCATTTT CASSLQGPNQPQHF
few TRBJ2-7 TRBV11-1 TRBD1 TGTGCCAGCAGCGTGCCTCCGGGACAGGGTCTTTACGAGCAGTACTTC CASSVPPGQGLYEQYF
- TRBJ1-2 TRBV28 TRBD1 TGTGCCAGCAGGGAGGGGGCGCCTAACTATGGCTACACCTTC CASREGAPNYGYTF
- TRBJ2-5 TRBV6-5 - TGTGCCAGCAGTCCACGCGGTGAGGTTACAGAGACCCAGTACTTC CASSPRGEVTETQYF
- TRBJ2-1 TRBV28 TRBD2 TGTGCCAGCAGCCCCGCCGGGAGGCAGGGCAATGAGCAGTTCTTC CASSPAGRQGNEQFF
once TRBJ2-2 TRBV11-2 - TGTGCCAGCAGCTTACCGTCACTTACTGCGAACACCGGGGAGCTGTTTTTT CASSLPSLTANTGELFF
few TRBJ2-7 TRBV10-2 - TGCGCCAGCAGTGAGTGGGACAAAGTATACGAGCAGTACTTC CASSEWDKVYEQYF
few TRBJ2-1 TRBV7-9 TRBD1 TGTGCCAGCAGCTTACCAGGGGGCTCCCCTTACAATGAGCAGTTCTTC CASSLPGGSPYNEQFF
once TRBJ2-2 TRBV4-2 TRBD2 TGTGCCAGCAGCCAAGAGGGGCGGGAGGGCACCGGGGAGCTGTTTTTT CASSQEGREGTGELFF
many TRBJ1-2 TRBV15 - TGTGCCACCAGCAGTGCAGGGCTAGGCAACTATGGCTACACCTTC CATSSAGLGNYGYTF
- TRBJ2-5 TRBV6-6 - TGTGCCAGCAGTTACCCCGGAAGCGAGACCCAGTACTTC CASSYPGSETQYF
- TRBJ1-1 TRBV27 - TGTGCCAGCAGTTTATTCTCTAAGACTGAAGCTTTCTTT CASSLFSKTEAFF
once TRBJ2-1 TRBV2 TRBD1 TGTGCCATCCGCCGGGACAGGGGGGTCAATGAGCAGTTCTTC CAIRRDRGVNEQFF
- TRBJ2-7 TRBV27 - TGTGCCAGCAGTTTATATTCCGACAGTCGGTACGAGCAGTACTTC CASSLYSDSRYEQYF
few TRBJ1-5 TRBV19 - TGTGCCAGTAGCTATCGGACAGCGGGAGGCAATCAGCCCCAGCATTTT CASSYRTAGGNQPQHF
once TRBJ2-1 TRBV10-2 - TGCGCCAGCAGTGCGCGAACGACATCCTACAATGAGCAGTTCTTC CASSARTTSYNEQFF
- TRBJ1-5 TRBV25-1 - TGTGCCAGCAGTGAAAATGGGGCGGAGAATGGTAAGGCCCAGCATTTT CASSENGAENGKAQHF
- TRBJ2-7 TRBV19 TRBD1 TGTGCCAGTAGTGCGGCGACAGGGCTTCCCTACGAGCAGTACTTC CASSAATGLPYEQYF
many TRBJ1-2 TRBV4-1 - TGCGCCAGCAGCCAAGATCCGGGGGCGCGGGCCTATGGCTACACCTTC CASSQDPGARAYGYTF
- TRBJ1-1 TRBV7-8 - TGTGCCAGCAGCTTAGCCCGGGGAGTTAGGAACACTGAAGCTTTCTTT CASSLARGVRNTEAFF
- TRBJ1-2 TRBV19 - TGTGCCAGTAACTTCGTGTTCGGCGAACTCTATGGCTACACCTTC CASNFVFGELYGYTF
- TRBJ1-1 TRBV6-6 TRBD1 TGTGCCAGCAGTCAACAGGGGGCTGGACTCACTGAAGCTTTCTTT CASSQQGAGLTEAFF
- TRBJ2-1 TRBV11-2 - TGTGCCAGCAGCTTTACCCTAGGGGCTGGTTACAATGAGCAGTTCTTC CASSFTLGAGYNEQFF
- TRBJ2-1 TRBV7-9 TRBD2 TGTGCCAGCAGCGGCCCGGGACTAGCCTACAATGAGCAGTTCTTC CASSGPGLAYNEQFF
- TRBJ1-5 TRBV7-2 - TGTGCCAGCAGCCCCAGCGGGAGAGGGCAGCCCCAGCATTTT CASSPSGRGQPQHF
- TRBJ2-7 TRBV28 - TGTGCCAGCAAGGCGGTCTCCTACGAGCAGTACTTC CASKAVSYEQYF
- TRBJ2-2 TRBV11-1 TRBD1 TGTGCCAGCAGCTTTCCTACCGGGACAGCGAACACCGGGGAGCTGTTTTTT CASSFPTGTANTGELFF
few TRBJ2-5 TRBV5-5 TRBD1 TGTGCCAGCAGTCATCCGGGACAGGGGTTGGAGACCCAGTACTTC CASSHPGQGLETQYF
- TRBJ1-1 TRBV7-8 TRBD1 TGTGCCAGCAGACCTCGGGACAGGCTATACATGAACACTGAAGCTTTCTTT CASRPRDRLYMNTEAFF
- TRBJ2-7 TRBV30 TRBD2 TGTGCCTGGAGTTCCAGCGGGAGTTATTACGAGCAGTACTTC CAWSSSGSYYEQYF
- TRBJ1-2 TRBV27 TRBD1 TGTGCCAGTACCGCGGCGGGACAGGGGGCGAAGGATGGCTACACCTTC CASTAAGQGAKDGYTF
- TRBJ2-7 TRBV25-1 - TGTGCCAGCAGGGGGGGCGTTACCTACGAGCAGTACTTC CASRGGVTYEQYF
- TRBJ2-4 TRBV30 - TGTGCCTGGAGTACGGGGGGCAGGGGTCAGTACTTC CAWSTGGRGQYF
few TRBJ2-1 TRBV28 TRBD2 TGTGCCAGCAGTTTGGGAGCGGGAGGGGATTCCTACAATGAGCAGTTCTTC CASSLGAGGDSYNEQFF
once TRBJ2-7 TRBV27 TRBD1 TGTGCCAGCAGTTCCCTACAGGGGCCCGCCTACGAGCAGTACTTC CASSSLQGPAYEQYF
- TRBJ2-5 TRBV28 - TGTGCCAGCAGTTTAAGAAGGACCCAGTACTTC CASSLRRTQYF
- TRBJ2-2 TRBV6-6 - TGTGCCAGCAGTTACCGGGCCGGGGAGCTGTTTTTT CASSYRAGELFF
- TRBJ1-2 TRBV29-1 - TGCAGCGCTGGACAGTACTATGGCTACACCTTC CSAGQYYGYTF
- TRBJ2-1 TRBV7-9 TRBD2 TGTGCCAGCAGCCCAGGGACTAGCGGGAGAGAGCAGTTCTTC CASSPGTSGREQFF
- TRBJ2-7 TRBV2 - TGTGCCAGCCTTGGGGGCGGAAACGAGCAGTACTTC CASLGGGNEQYF
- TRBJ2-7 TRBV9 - TGTGCCAGCAGCGTAGCGGACCCTTCCTACGAGCAGTACTTC CASSVADPSYEQYF
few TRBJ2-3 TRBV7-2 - TGTGCCAGCAGCTTCTTGGGAGATACGCAGTATTTT CASSFLGDTQYF
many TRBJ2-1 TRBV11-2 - TGTGCCAGCAGCGGGTACCCGGGACTGGAATACAATGAGCAGTTCTTC CASSGYPGLEYNEQFF
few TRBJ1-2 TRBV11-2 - TGTGCCAGCAGCTTAGCTCCGGGGGCAGACTATGGCTACACCTTC CASSLAPGADYGYTF
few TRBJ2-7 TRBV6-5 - TGTGCCAGCAGTTACGCGACAGAGAAGAACTACGAGCAGTACTTC CASSYATEKNYEQYF
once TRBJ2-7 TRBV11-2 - TGTGCCAGCACTCTAGTTAGTGACACCTTCTACGAGCAGTACTTC CASTLVSDTFYEQYF
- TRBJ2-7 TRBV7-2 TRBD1 TGTGCCAGCAGCCGCAATTCGGACAGGGCGGCCGAGCAGTACTTC CASSRNSDRAAEQYF
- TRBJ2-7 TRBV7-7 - TGTGCCAGCAGCTTAGGGGGGGTAGAGTACTTC CASSLGGVEYF
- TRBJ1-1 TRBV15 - TGTGCCACCAGCAGGGACAGTTACAACACTGAAGCTTTCTTT CATSRDSYNTEAFF
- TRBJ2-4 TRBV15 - TGTGCCACCAACAGATTGCAGGGAATCGGAGCCAAAAACATTCAGTACTTC CATNRLQGIGAKNIQYF
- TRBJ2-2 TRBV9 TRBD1 TGTGCCAGCAGCGCACAGGGGGGTACCGGGGAGCTGTTTTTT CASSAQGGTGELFF
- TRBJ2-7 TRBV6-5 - TGTGCCAGCAGTTACTCTACAGCTTGGCCCTTCTACGAGCAGTACTTC CASSYSTAWPFYEQYF